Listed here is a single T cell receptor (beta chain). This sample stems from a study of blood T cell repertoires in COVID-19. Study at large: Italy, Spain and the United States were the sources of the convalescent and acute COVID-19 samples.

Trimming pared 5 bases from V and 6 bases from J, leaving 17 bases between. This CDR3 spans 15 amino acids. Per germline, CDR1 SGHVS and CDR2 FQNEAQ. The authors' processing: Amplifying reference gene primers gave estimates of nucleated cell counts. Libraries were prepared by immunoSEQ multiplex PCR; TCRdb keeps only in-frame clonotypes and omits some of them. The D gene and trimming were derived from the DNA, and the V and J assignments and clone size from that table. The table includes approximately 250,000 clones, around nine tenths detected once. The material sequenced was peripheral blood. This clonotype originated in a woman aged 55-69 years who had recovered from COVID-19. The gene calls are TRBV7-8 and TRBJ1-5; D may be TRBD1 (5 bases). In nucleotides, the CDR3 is TGTGCCAGCAGCCCCGACAGAGGAATAGGTCAGCCCCAGCATTTT. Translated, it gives CASSPDRGIGQPQHF.